Presented here are 30 T cell receptor beta chains from one specimen sequenced in a study of T cells in Graves' hyperthyroidism and ophthalmopathy. RNA transcripts were the template for amplifying TCR beta CDR3 regions. In the first-round RT-PCR of the TCR CDR3, the HTBI primer set was used. One entry per CDR3 protein results from TCRdb running MiXCR on the multiplex PCR reads. The repertoire has hundreds of thousands of distinct CDR3 sequences, around 16% of them found once; the top ten carry around 7.7%. The sequenced material came from blood. These receptors all come from a woman younger than 30 with Graves' hyperthyroidism.

This clonotype was detected ten times or more. V and J are TRBV5-1 and TRBJ2-1; 11 nucleotides match TRBD2. The V and J ends lost 1 base and 6 bases, in that order; junction bases with no gene match: 12. Germline V lookup: CDR1 SGHRS, CDR2 YFSETQ. CDR3 length equals 18 residues. The CDR3 protein is CASSLPSGGPISVNEQFF. As DNA, the CDR3 is TGCGCCAGCAGCTTGCCTAGCGGGGGGCCTATCTCGGTCAATGAGCAGTTCTTC. The whole variable domain, remainder taken from reference TRBV5-1 and TRBJ2-1, is KAGVTQTPRYLIKTRGQQVTLSCSPISGHRSVSWYQQTPGQGLQFLFEYFSETQRNKGNFPGRFSGRQFSNSRSEMNVSTLELGDSALYLCASSLPSGGPISVNEQFFGPGTRLTVL.

Ten or more counts support this clonotype. The chain couples TRBV28 to TRBJ1-3; D perhaps matches TRBD1 (6 bases). The germline V and J ends were trimmed by 7 bases and 4 bases, with 17 bases remaining between them. This CDR3 contains 15 residues. CDR1 MDHEN and CDR2 SYDVKM come from the germline V gene. The CDR3 bases are TGTGCCAGCACCGAGGGGGGGGTGCTAGGAAACACCATATATTTT. Encoded protein: CASTEGGVLGNTIYF.

This clonotype was seen repeatedly, ten times or more. V gene TRBV19 combines with J gene TRBJ2-2; 7 bases line up with TRBD2. V shed 4 bases, J shed 0 bases, and the junction held 2 bases outside the gene matches. The CDR3 extends over 15 amino acids. Looked up from germline, CDR1 is LNHDA and CDR2 is SQIVND (reference sequence). The CDR3: CASSSGSANTGELFF. The CDR3, as DNA: TGTGCCAGTAGTAGCGGGAGCGCGAACACCGGGGAGCTGTTTTTT.

This clonotype was seen at least ten times. The chain is built from TRBV7-9 and TRBJ2-7, with unresolved D. Trimming pared 5 bases from V and 5 bases from J, leaving 16 bases between. The CDR3 runs to 14 residues. In germline, CDR1 is SEHNR, CDR2 FQNEAQ (reference sequence). The DNA for the CDR3 is TGTGCCAGCAGCCCCCCCCCCAGCCCCCACGAGCAGTACTTC. Its translation is CASSPPPSPHEQYF.

This clonotype came up many times. This sequence joins TRBV20-1 and TRBJ2-5; D uncertain. Germline V gene lookup returns CDR1 DFQATT and CDR2 SNEGSKA (reference sequence). The CDR3 contains 12 residues. Trimming removed 5 bases from V and 5 bases from J, with 12 bases in between. The CDR3 reads CSAWMVGETQYF. DNA for the CDR3: TGCAGTGCTTGGATGGTAGGGGAGACCCAGTACTTC.

The sample holds a few counts of this clonotype. This chain joins TRBV5-1 and TRBJ1-2, with D maybe TRBD1 (6 bases). V lost 2 bases to trimming and J lost 0 bases, with 14 bases between them. The CDR3 length is 16 residues. Looked up from germline, CDR1 is SGHRS and CDR2 is YFSETQ. CDR3 amino acids: CASSLLGGESNYGYTF. The CDR3 DNA follows: TGCGCCAGCAGCTTACTAGGGGGTGAATCTAACTATGGCTACACCTTC.

Ten or more counts support this clonotype. The rearrangement joins TRBV28 to TRBJ2-7; D tentatively fits TRBD1 or TRBD2 (5 bases each). This CDR3 contains 13 residues. CDR1 is MDHEN and CDR2 is SYDVKM in the germline V gene. The V and J ends lost 7 bases and 2 bases respectively, with 12 bases between them. CDR3 coding DNA: TGTGCCAGCAAGGGACGGATAACCTACGAGCAGTACTTC. It is translated as CASKGRITYEQYF.

Only a few counts were recorded for this clonotype. Written as DNA, the CDR3 is TGCAGCGTTGGACAGGGGCCTGAAAAACTGTTTTTT. This codes for CSVGQGPEKLFF. The rearrangement links TRBV29-1 to TRBJ1-4; 8 nucleotides line up with TRBD1. Trimming cost V 4 bases and J 7 bases; bases outside gene matches: 2. Germline-derived CDR1 and CDR2 are SQVTM and ANQGSEA. CDR3 size: 12 residues.

The chain couples TRBV19 to TRBJ2-3; the match to TRBD1 covers 12 bases. CDR1 and CDR2 (germline): LNHDA, SQIVND (reference sequence). This CDR3 is 15 amino acids long. The V gene end was trimmed by 3 bases and the J gene end by 6 bases; junction bases not matched to a gene: 4. The CDR3 coding sequence is TGTGCCAGTAGTATGGGACAGGGGGCAGGGGATACGCAGTATTTT. Protein sequence: CASSMGQGAGDTQYF. The whole variable domain, filled in from reference TRBV19 and TRBJ2-3, reads DGGITQSPKYLFRKEGQNVTLSCEQNLNHDAMYWYRQDPGQGLRLIYYSQIVNDFQKGDIAEGYSVSREKKESFPLTVTSAQKNPTAFYLCASSMGQGAGDTQYFGPGTRLTVL.

This clonotype was counted a few times. The chain links TRBV19 to TRBJ2-7; TRBD1 matches 7 bases. The V segment lost 7 bases and the J segment 0 bases; nucleotides outside the gene matches: 6. CDR3 size: 14 residues. Per the germline V gene, CDR1 is LNHDA and CDR2 is SQIVND (reference sequence). In DNA, the CDR3 is TGTGCCAGTAAGGGGGCCGTAAGCTCCTACGAGCAGTACTTC. It translates to CASKGAVSSYEQYF. Together with reference TRBV19 and TRBJ2-7, the CDR3 gives the full variable domain: DGGITQSPKYLFRKEGQNVTLSCEQNLNHDAMYWYRQDPGQGLRLIYYSQIVNDFQKGDIAEGYSVSREKKESFPLTVTSAQKNPTAFYLCASKGAVSSYEQYFGPGTRLTVT.

The sample holds many counts of this clonotype. The chain carries TRBV2 and TRBJ2-7, with D maybe TRBD1 (6 bases). The V end was cut by 2 bases, the J end by 3 bases, with 14 bases between. The CDR3 has 15 amino acids. The V gene's germline CDR1 is SNHLY and CDR2 FYNNEI. In DNA, the CDR3 is TGTGCCAGCAGTGAATGGGCAGGGGTTTACTACGAGCAGTACTTC. It codes for CASSEWAGVYYEQYF.

The table lists this clonotype with many counts. This chain joins TRBV18 and TRBJ2-5; 7 nucleotides agree with TRBD1. With 1 base clipped from V and 5 bases from J, the junction kept 7 bases outside the gene matches. The CDR3 runs 15 residues. Looked up from germline, CDR1 is KGHSH and CDR2 is LQKENI. CDR3 sequence (DNA): TGTGCCAGCTCACCACGGGGACAGCCTAGGGAGACCCAGTACTTC. Protein: CASSPRGQPRETQYF.

This clonotype was recorded at least ten times. The chain employs TRBV7-9 and TRBJ2-7; 11 nucleotides align to TRBD1. Trimming at V came to 1 base and at J to 4 bases, leaving 3 bases not matched to a gene. From germline, CDR1 is SEHNR and CDR2 FQNEAQ (reference sequence). The CDR3 runs to 15 residues. The CDR3 region has the DNA TGTGCCAGCAGCTTAGGGACAGGGGGCACATACGAGCAGTACTTC. It translates to CASSLGTGGTYEQYF.

This clonotype was recorded a few times. The junction differs from germline at one of its ends, possibly a read error. This chain uses TRBV28 with TRBJ1-4; the match to TRBD1 covers 8 bases. The CDR3 contains 15 residues. CDR1 is MDHEN, CDR2 SYDVKM, per germline. The CDR3 region is CASSPGRGPNEKLLF. CDR3 nucleotides: TGTGCCAGCAGTCCGGGCAGGGGGCCTAATGAAAAACTGCTTTTT.

In this sample, this clonotype turned up many times. This chain links TRBV27 with TRBJ1-2; a weak D match, TRBD1 (6 bases). V was clipped by 7 bases and J by 8 bases, with 23 bases between them. The CDR3 has 15 residues. CDR1 is MNHEY, CDR2 SMNVEV, per germline (reference sequence). CDR3 coding DNA: TGTGCCAGCACCAAACTTAATAAGGGACAAGAGGGCTACACCTTC. Translation: CASTKLNKGQEGYTF.

V and J are TRBV6-5 and TRBJ2-2; TRBD2 might be the D (6 bases). The germline CDR1 and CDR2 sequences are MNHEY and SVGAGI. There are 14 residues in the CDR3. Between the trimmed V and J ends, which lost 0 bases and 15 bases, there was a span of 17 bases. The chain's CDR3 is CASSYSRGTSRVFF. CDR3 nucleotide sequence: TGTGCCAGCAGTTACTCGCGGGGAACATCCCGCGTGTTTTTT.

This clonotype has a handful of counts. The rearrangement uses TRBV9 and TRBJ2-1; 11 bases fit TRBD2. V lost 4 bases, J lost 7 bases, and 16 bases stayed unmatched. CDR1 SGDLS and CDR2 YYNGEE come from the germline V gene. This CDR3 has 18 amino acids. CDR3 amino acids: CASSPRGSGRASLNEQFF. The CDR3 nucleotides are TGTGCCAGCAGCCCCCGGGGTAGCGGGAGGGCCTCGCTTAATGAGCAGTTCTTC. The whole variable domain, filled in from reference TRBV9 and TRBJ2-1, reads DSGVTQTPKHLITATGQRVTLRCSPRSGDLSVYWYQQSLDQGLQFLIQYYNGEERAKGNILERFSAQQFPDLHSELNLSSLELGDSALYFCASSPRGSGRASLNEQFFGPGTRLTVL.

This clonotype was picked up many times. The CDR3 DNA is TGTGCCAGCAGTTTCGGCAGGGGGAAGGAGACCCAGTACTTC. Translating it yields CASSFGRGKETQYF. V and J are TRBV2 and TRBJ2-5; 7 nucleotides agree with TRBD1. From germline, CDR1 is SNHLY and CDR2 FYNNEI. After removal of 5 bases from V and 5 bases from J, the junction contained 8 bases not matched to a gene. The CDR3 is 14 residues long.

This clonotype was recorded many times. The chain employs TRBV30 and TRBJ2-2, with D possibly matching TRBD2 (5 bases). CDR1 GTSNPN and CDR2 SVGIG come from the germline V gene (reference sequence). V lost 3 bases to trimming and J lost 3 bases, with 11 bases between them. This CDR3 is 14 amino acids long. The CDR3 here is CAWRGAGYTGELFF. The CDR3 nucleotides are TGTGCCTGGAGGGGAGCCGGGTACACCGGGGAGCTGTTTTTT.

The sample holds many counts of this clonotype. This rearrangement joins TRBV12-3 or TRBV12-4 to TRBJ2-5; no definite D call. The V and J ends lost 8 bases and 4 bases respectively, with 5 bases between them. The CDR3 contains 10 residues. Here the CDR3 reads CASGVETQYF. The CDR3 coding sequence is TGTGCCAGCGGTGTAGAGACCCAGTACTTC.

The table lists this clonotype with many counts. This chain connects TRBV30 to TRBJ2-5; no clear D. Trimming pared 2 bases from V and 4 bases from J, leaving 11 bases between. Germline assignment: CDR1 GTSNPN and CDR2 SVGIG (reference sequence). The CDR3 is made up of 13 amino acids. In DNA form, the CDR3 reads TGTGCCTGGAGTTCGTCGGACCCAGAGACCCAGTACTTC. Protein sequence: CAWSSSDPETQYF.

This chain joins TRBV18 and TRBJ1-3, with 12 bases matching TRBD1. CDR1 KGHSH and CDR2 LQKENI come from the germline V gene. The CDR3 has 18 amino acids. The V segment lost 0 bases and the J segment 3 bases; nucleotides outside the gene matches: 6. Written as DNA, the CDR3 is TGTGCCAGCTCACCACCGAGGGGGACAGGGGGCCGTGGAAACACCATATATTTT. This encodes CASSPPRGTGGRGNTIYF.

A remark on this clonotype: This may stem from a read error, because a much larger clone lies one nucleotide away. This chain links TRBV20-1 with TRBJ2-1; D perhaps matches TRBD2 (6 bases). The germline V gene has CDR1 DFQATT and CDR2 SNEGSKA (reference sequence). The V and J ends lost 5 bases and 5 bases respectively, with 10 bases between them. The CDR3 is 12 residues long. The CDR3 bases are TGCAGTGCTGGGCGGGACCACAATGAGCAGTTCTTC. Encoded protein: CSAGRDHNEQFF.

In this sample, this clonotype turned up a few times. Here the CDR3 DNA reads TGTGCCATCAGTGAAGGAGGGAGGTCAAGCTCCTATAATTCACCCCTCCACTTT. Its protein is CAISEGGRSSSYNSPLHF. This rearrangement joins TRBV10-3 to TRBJ1-6; D unresolved. V was pared by 3 bases and J by 0 bases, with 15 bases between. Germline V lookup: CDR1 ENHRY, CDR2 SYGVKD. This CDR3 is built from 18 residues.

This clonotype was seen many times. V is TRBV2 and J is TRBJ2-7; D is ambiguous. This CDR3 region has 12 residues. Germline assignment: CDR1 SNHLY and CDR2 FYNNEI. Trimming cost V 7 bases and J 0 bases, with 7 bases left between them. The CDR3 sequence is CASTRDSYEQYF. As DNA, the CDR3 is TGTGCCAGCACAAGAGACTCCTACGAGCAGTACTTC.

This clonotype was recorded at least ten times. V is TRBV28 and J is TRBJ2-5; 12 nucleotides agree with TRBD2. The CDR3 has 14 residues. J lost 4 bases, V lost 4 bases, and 1 base had no gene match. In germline, CDR1 is MDHEN, CDR2 SYDVKM. The chain's CDR3 is CASSSTSGGETQYF. CDR3 DNA: TGTGCCAGCAGTTCGACTAGCGGGGGAGAGACCCAGTACTTC.

The table lists this clonotype with a few counts. The chain links TRBV9 to TRBJ1-3; 8 bases map to TRBD1. This CDR3 comprises 16 residues. V dropped 4 bases and J dropped 0; count of bases not matched to a gene: 6. CDR1 and CDR2 from the germline V gene are SGDLS and YYNGEE. CDR3 coding DNA: TGTGCCAGCAGCATGGGACAGGCTTTCTCTGGAAACACCATATATTTT. Translation: CASSMGQAFSGNTIYF.

This clonotype was seen ten or more times. The rearrangement joins TRBV12-3 or TRBV12-4 to TRBJ2-1, with 9 positions matching TRBD2. The CDR3 is made up of 14 amino acids. V dropped 6 bases and J dropped 9; count of bases not matched to a gene: 9. CDR3 sequence reads: CASSVGLAISEQFF. CDR3 bases: TGTGCCAGCAGCGTCGGACTAGCGATCAGTGAGCAGTTCTTC.

In this sample, this clonotype turned up many times. The chain employs TRBV6-2 or TRBV6-3 and TRBJ1-5; D is unclear. V dropped 3 bases and J dropped 4 bases, with 7 bases sitting between them. This CDR3 is 13 amino acids long. CDR1 is MNHEY and CDR2 is SVGEGT in the germline V gene. In DNA, the CDR3 is TGTGCCAGCAGTTATGGGGAGAATCAGCCCCAGCATTTT. Translated, it gives CASSYGENQPQHF.

Notes on this clonotype: One base away lies a much larger clone, so this may be a sequencing read error. The chain links TRBV10-3 to TRBJ2-5; D perhaps matches TRBD1 (6 bases). Germline values: CDR1 ENHRY, CDR2 SYGVKD. This CDR3 has 13 amino acids. CDR3: CAISQGQQEAQYF. CDR3 nucleotide sequence: TGTGCCATCAGCCAGGGACAACAAGAGGCCCAGTACTTC.